These 9 T cell receptor beta chains were all obtained from the same sample, sequenced in a study of blood T cells in healthy people across ages. Using a J-beta primer mix together with a sample-barcoded 5' primer, a second PCR was run for roughly 7 to 12 cycles. One entry per CDR3 protein, called by TCRdb with MiXCR from the 5' RACE reads. Counted here are 550,000 to 700,000 distinct CDR3 sequences, 27% occurring once; the ten biggest clones make up approximately 18%. Sequenced material: blood. The origin of the receptors is an older woman in good health.

This clonotype was observed a few times. CDR3 coding DNA: TGCAGTGCTAGGGGGATTGGGGGGTTATACAATGAGCAGTTCTTC. Encoded protein: CSARGIGGLYNEQFF. This chain uses TRBV20-1 with TRBJ2-1; D may be TRBD2 (6 bases). The V end lost 3 bases, the J end lost 4 bases, and 16 bases lay between the germline ends. The CDR3 loop spans 15 amino acids. Germline V gene data show CDR1 as DFQATT and CDR2 as SNEGSKA (reference sequence).

This clonotype was seen more than once but under ten times. The J gene is TRBJ2-1, the V gene TRBV12-3 or TRBV12-4; 11 bases are shared with TRBD2. Losses at the gene ends were 4 bases for V and 2 bases for J; bases not matched to a gene: 4. CDR3 size: 16 residues. The CDR3 sequence is CASSSTSGGPYNEQFF. The CDR3 nucleotides are TGTGCCAGCAGTTCAACTAGCGGGGGTCCCTACAATGAGCAGTTCTTC.

The chain links TRBV5-1 to TRBJ1-2; 9 nucleotides align to TRBD1. Germline CDR1 and CDR2: SGHRS and YFSETQ. The CDR3 is 17 residues long. V was pared by 0 bases and J by 1 base, with 7 bases of the junction left unmatched. DNA of the CDR3: TGCGCCAGCAGCTTGGTCTGGACAGGGGCCATTAACTATGGCTACACCTTC. This translates into CASSLVWTGAINYGYTF.

The chain recombines TRBV11-3 with TRBJ2-1; TRBD2 aligns across 10 bases. This CDR3 contains 14 residues. V lost 2 bases and J lost 10; bases outside the gene matches: 5. Germline assignment: CDR1 SGHNT and CDR2 YENEEA. For the CDR3, the DNA is TGTGCCAGCAGCTTATCTAGCGGGGGTAGGGAGCAGTTCTTC. Amino acid sequence: CASSLSSGGREQFF.

This clonotype came up a few times. The J gene is TRBJ1-2, the V gene TRBV6-5; TRBD1 matches at 7 bases. Germline loops: CDR1 MNHEY, CDR2 SVGAGI. The CDR3 loop spans 14 amino acids. J lost 8 bases, V lost 6 bases, and 12 bases had no gene match. CDR3 sequence (DNA): TGTGCCAGCAGACCCATCTCGACAGGGATGGGCTACACCTTC. Translating it yields CASRPISTGMGYTF.

The V call is TRBV19, the J call TRBJ2-5; D is undetermined. Germline values: CDR1 LNHDA, CDR2 SQIVND (reference sequence). This CDR3 is 14 amino acids long. The V and J ends lost 4 bases and 5 bases respectively, with 14 bases between them. CDR3 amino acids: CASSSGSTYETQYF. The CDR3 nucleotides read TGTGCCAGTAGTAGTGGCAGTACGTACGAGACCCAGTACTTC.

The chain is built from TRBV13 and TRBJ2-2; 10 bases line up with TRBD2. V dropped 6 bases and J dropped 5; count of bases not matched to a gene: 12. Germline CDR1 PRHDT, CDR2 FYEKMQ (reference sequence). The CDR3 runs 17 residues. The CDR3: CASSSFERGGHTGELFF. In nucleotides, the CDR3 is TGTGCCAGCAGTTCGTTCGAGCGGGGGGGCCATACCGGGGAGCTGTTTTTT.

The CDR3 sequence: CAISASAGGQETQYF. Written as DNA, the CDR3 is TGTGCCATCAGTGCCTCGGCAGGGGGACAAGAGACCCAGTACTTC. The rearrangement joins TRBV10-3 to TRBJ2-5; 7 bases are shared with TRBD1. CDR3 size: 15 residues. From germline, CDR1 is ENHRY and CDR2 SYGVKD. Losses at the gene ends were 4 bases for V and 2 bases for J; bases not matched to a gene: 7.

The chain combines TRBV6-5 with TRBJ2-2; D gene ambiguous. Germline CDR1 MNHEY, CDR2 SVGAGI. The germline V and J ends were trimmed by 5 bases and 1 base, with 11 bases remaining between them. This CDR3 comprises 15 residues. CDR3 region: CASSRFNRNTGELFF. CDR3 nucleotide sequence: TGTGCCAGCAGTCGTTTTAACCGGAACACCGGGGAGCTGTTTTTT.